This entry concerns a single T cell receptor (beta chain). The antigen remains unidentified. Distinct nucleotide sequences in the sample also encode this CDR3. The source of the sample is a study of cytomegalovirus exposure and HLA in healthy donors. Primers included in the PCR were 60 Vbeta and 13 Jbeta primers. Produced via immunoSEQ multiplex PCR; TCRdb's table is partial and in-frame only. The sample shows tens of thousands of clones, 80% to 90% of them seen only once. The V segment lost 3 bases and the J segment 3 bases; nucleotides outside the gene matches: 2. This CDR3 is 14 amino acids long. Germline V gene sequence: CDR1 SGHNT, CDR2 YYREEE (reference sequence). The study, taken as a whole, reports: Published work reported that the classifier diagnosed cytomegalovirus status with high specificity and sensitivity. In a later analysis, a missense DCLRE1C variant was linked to TCR beta V- and J-gene trimming.

The sequence was obtained from a woman in her thirties in good health and CMV-seronegative. The sample taken for sequencing was PBMCs. The rearrangement uses TRBV5-4 and TRBJ2-7; 11 positions agree with TRBD1. The CDR3 loop is CASSSGTGGYEQYF. The DNA of the CDR3 is TGTGCCAGCAGCTCCGGGACAGGGGGCTACGAGCAGTACTTC.